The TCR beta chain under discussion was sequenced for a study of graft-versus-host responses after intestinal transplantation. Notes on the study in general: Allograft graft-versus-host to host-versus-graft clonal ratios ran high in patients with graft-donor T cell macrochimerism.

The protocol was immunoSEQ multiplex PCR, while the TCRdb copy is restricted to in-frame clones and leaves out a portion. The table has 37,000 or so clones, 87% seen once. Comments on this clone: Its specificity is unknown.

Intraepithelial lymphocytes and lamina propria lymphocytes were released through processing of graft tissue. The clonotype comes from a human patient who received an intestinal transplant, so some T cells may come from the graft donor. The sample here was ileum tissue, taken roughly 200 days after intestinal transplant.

Here the CDR3 DNA reads TGTGCCACCAGCAAGGGACGGGGGGCAGAATTCACAGATACGCAGTATTTT. Translating it yields CATSKGRGAEFTDTQYF. The rearrangement links TRBV15 to TRBJ2-3; a weak D match, TRBD2 (7 bases). This CDR3 has 17 residues. Germline CDR1 reads LNHNV; CDR2 reads YYDKDF (reference sequence). Trimming left V 4 bases short and J 2 bases short, with 19 bases between.